This entry lists 18 T cell receptor beta chains sequenced from one sample in a study of response to subunit inactivated influenza vaccine. TCRdb re-called the RT-PCR reads with MiXCR, one entry per CDR3 protein. The sample yields 400,000 to 650,000 distinct CDR3 sequences, 7.2% seen once. The input for sequencing was PBMCs from blood, taken around 25 months after vaccination. These receptors all come from a man in his fifties or sixties who received an inactivated influenza vaccine.

In its sample, this clonotype was seen a few times. The rearrangement uses TRBV7-2 and TRBJ2-4, with D possibly matching TRBD2 (5 bases). V lost 1 base, J lost 9 bases, and 16 bases lay in between. The CDR3 consists of 15 residues. The germline CDR1 and CDR2 sequences are SGHTA and FQGNSA. CDR3 in DNA: TGTGCCAGCAGCTTAGGGACCCGGGGATTTGTCATTCAGTACTTC. Its protein product is CASSLGTRGFVIQYF.

This clonotype was counted between two and nine times. The V and J genes are TRBV20-1 and TRBJ2-1, with D possibly matching TRBD2 (6 bases). Trimming removed 3 bases from V and 0 bases from J, with 15 bases in between. The CDR3 loop spans 16 amino acids. Germline V CDR1 and CDR2: DFQATT, SNEGSKA (reference sequence). The CDR3 here is CSARELAASSYNEQFF. The CDR3 coding sequence is TGCAGTGCTAGGGAGTTAGCGGCTAGCTCCTACAATGAGCAGTTCTTC.

J is TRBJ2-2 and V is TRBV18; tentative D call: TRBD2 (5 bases). Germline CDR1 reads KGHSH; CDR2 reads LQKENI. Trimming removed 6 bases from V and 3 bases from J, with 14 bases in between. CDR3 size: 15 residues. The CDR3 nucleotides are TGTGCCAGCTCCCGCGAGGGCAGCTACACCGGGGAGCTGTTTTTT. It encodes CASSREGSYTGELFF. Looking up the rest from reference TRBV18 and TRBJ2-2 gives the full variable domain: NAGVMQNPRHLVRRRGQEARLRCSPMKGHSHVYWYRQLPEEGLKFMVYLQKENIIDESGMPKERFSAEFPKEGPSILRIQQVVRGDSAAYFCASSREGSYTGELFFGEGSRLTVL.

The CDR3: CATSRDQGLATNEKLFF. CDR3 bases: TGTGCCACCAGCAGAGATCAGGGGCTCGCAACTAATGAAAAACTGTTTTTT. The chain combines TRBV15 with TRBJ1-4; the D gene is possibly TRBD1 (6 bases). V was cut by 0 bases and J by 0 bases, with 11 bases left in between. CDR1 LNHNV and CDR2 YYDKDF come from the germline V gene (reference sequence). This CDR3 contains 17 residues.

The rearrangement links TRBV5-1 to TRBJ2-1; tentative D call: TRBD1 (6 bases). The germline CDR1 and CDR2 sequences are SGHRS and YFSETQ. This CDR3 is 14 amino acids long. Trimming stripped 7 bases from V and 2 bases from J, with 13 bases between. The CDR3 is CASGRDTAYNEQFF. The DNA of the CDR3 is TGCGCCAGCGGCCGGGACACAGCCTACAATGAGCAGTTCTTC.

V is TRBV10-3 and J is TRBJ2-1; D remains ambiguous. This CDR3 has 13 residues. The V gene lost 8 bases and the J gene lost 9 bases, with 17 bases spanning the gap. Germline values: CDR1 ENHRY, CDR2 SYGVKD. Written as DNA, the CDR3 is TGTGCCATCCGACGGGTTCTGGACGCTGAGCAGTTCTTC. Translating it yields CAIRRVLDAEQFF.

In its sample, this clonotype was seen a few times. CDR3 protein: CASSLQGSSVETQYF. DNA of the CDR3: TGTGCCAGCAGCTTACAAGGCAGCTCTGTCGAGACCCAGTACTTC. The rearrangement joins TRBV7-2 to TRBJ2-5; D is undetermined. Germline V lookup: CDR1 SGHTA, CDR2 FQGNSA. The CDR3 length is 15 residues. Trimming took off 2 bases at V and 5 bases at J, with 15 bases between the two ends.

The sample holds a few counts of this clonotype. V is TRBV12-3 or TRBV12-4 and J is TRBJ1-5, with 7 bases that match TRBD1. The V and J ends lost 4 bases and 1 base, in that order; junction bases with no gene match: 10. CDR3 length: 17 residues. CDR3 region: CASSSGRGRGSNQPQHF. CDR3 sequence (DNA): TGTGCCAGCAGTTCTGGGAGGGGGCGGGGAAGCAATCAGCCCCAGCATTTT.

The sample holds a few counts of this clonotype. V is TRBV20-1 and J is TRBJ2-7, with unresolved D. The V gene's germline CDR1 is DFQATT and CDR2 SNEGSKA (reference sequence). V lost 6 bases and J lost 3, with 15 bases in between. The CDR3 covers 13 residues. The CDR3 sequence: CSALLTWNYEQYF. The CDR3 DNA reads TGCAGTGCCCTGCTAACATGGAACTACGAGCAGTACTTC.

This clonotype was counted a few times. J is TRBJ1-2 and V is TRBV20-1; the D gene is possibly TRBD1 (5 bases). The CDR3 has 13 residues. V was cut by 6 bases and J by 6 bases, with 17 bases left in between. Per germline, CDR1 DFQATT and CDR2 SNEGSKA (reference sequence). The DNA for the CDR3 is TGCAGTGCAACCGGGACCGCCGGTCATGGCTACACCTTC. Amino acid sequence: CSATGTAGHGYTF.

This clonotype was seen ten or more times. The chain is built from TRBV18 and TRBJ2-1, with TRBD2 as a possible D gene (5 bases). The CDR3 has 16 residues. Germline CDR1 reads KGHSH; CDR2 reads LQKENI. The V end lost 3 bases, the J end lost 0 bases, and 12 bases lay between the germline ends. In DNA, the CDR3 is TGTGCCAGCTCACCGTCTAGCCTCATCTCCTACAATGAGCAGTTCTTC. Protein sequence: CASSPSSLISYNEQFF.

This clonotype was detected many times. The genes are TRBV12-3 or TRBV12-4 and TRBJ2-5; D tentatively reads TRBD1 or TRBD2 (5 bases each). The V end was cut by 3 bases, the J end by 1 base, with 12 bases between. This CDR3 contains 15 residues. The CDR3 DNA reads as TGTGCCAGCAGTTTTTTTGGGGGTGCCCAAGAGACCCAGTACTTC. It yields the protein CASSFFGGAQETQYF.

The chain recombines TRBV2 with TRBJ2-1, with a weak D call TRBD2 (6 bases). The V and J ends lost 6 bases and 14 bases respectively, with 17 bases between them. Germline CDR1 reads SNHLY; CDR2 reads FYNNEI. CDR3 length: 12 amino acids. The CDR3 region has the DNA TGTGCCAGCAGCGGAATCTCGGGGGATGAGTTCTTC. Protein sequence: CASSGISGDEFF.

This clonotype has a handful of counts. The rearrangement uses TRBV13 and TRBJ1-2, with D hard to call. The CDR3 is 15 amino acids. Looked up from germline, CDR1 is PRHDT and CDR2 is FYEKMQ (reference sequence). The ends were cut back, 5 bases at V and 4 bases at J, with 17 bases in the middle. The CDR3 DNA sequence: TGTGCCAGCAGCCTACATTCGACACAATTCTATGGCTACACCTTC. This gives the protein CASSLHSTQFYGYTF.

The chain links TRBV20-1 to TRBJ2-2, with 11 nucleotides matching TRBD1. The CDR3 totals 17 residues. Germline V CDR1 and CDR2: DFQATT, SNEGSKA (reference sequence). Trimming took 3 bases from V and 6 from J; bases not matched to a gene: 12. The CDR3 is CSASKNPGQGGSGELFF. DNA of the CDR3: TGCAGTGCTAGCAAGAATCCGGGACAGGGGGGTTCCGGGGAGCTGTTTTTT.

The rearrangement links TRBV5-1 to TRBJ1-1; D gene uncertain. V gave up 0 bases and J gave up 6 bases, with 12 bases separating them. Per the germline V gene, CDR1 is SGHRS and CDR2 is YFSETQ. The CDR3 runs 14 residues. This CDR3 reads CASSLVRETSEAFF. The CDR3 coding sequence is TGCGCCAGCAGCTTGGTACGGGAAACGTCTGAAGCTTTCTTT.

This chain links TRBV24-1 with TRBJ2-1, with TRBD2 matching 11 bases. The V gene's germline CDR1 is KGHDR and CDR2 SFDVKD. V dropped 6 bases and J dropped 8; count of bases not matched to a gene: 5. The CDR3 has 14 amino acids. The CDR3: CATSTSGSQDEQFF. As DNA, the CDR3 is TGTGCCACCAGTACTAGCGGGAGTCAGGATGAGCAGTTCTTC.

CDR3 sequence (DNA): TGTGCCAGCAGCTTAGTGGCGGCCGGCGAGCAGTACTTC. This gives the protein CASSLVAAGEQYF. The chain combines TRBV7-2 with TRBJ2-7; D uncertain. This CDR3 has 13 residues. V lost 1 base and J lost 6, with 10 bases in between. Germline loops: CDR1 SGHTA, CDR2 FQGNSA.